These 27 T cell receptor beta chains were all obtained from the same sample, sequenced in a study of cytomegalovirus exposure and HLA in healthy donors. The PCR ran on 60 Vbeta and 13 Jbeta primers. Using immunoSEQ multiplex PCR, the repertoire was profiled, and TCRdb retains in-frame clones only, with some absent. The sample lists 68,000 or so clones; 80% were seen once. The sample was PBMCs. The receptors stem from a woman aged 30 to 39 in good health and CMV-seronegative.

This clone was detected only a few times. The V call is TRBV6-6, the J call TRBJ1-2; the D gene is possibly TRBD1 (5 bases). Germline loops: CDR1 MNHNY, CDR2 SVGAGI (reference sequence). V was cut by 6 bases and J by 8 bases, with 16 bases left in between. The CDR3 contains 13 residues. The DNA of the CDR3 is TGTGCCAGCAGCCAGTGGGGAGGGGAAGGCTACACCTTC. It codes for CASSQWGGEGYTF.

This clone was counted between two and nine times. The rearrangement uses TRBV6-1 and TRBJ1-2; a weak D match, TRBD1 (6 bases). V was shortened by 6 bases and J by 4 bases, with 15 bases between the two germline ends. In germline, CDR1 is MNHNS, CDR2 SASEGT. The CDR3 spans 14 residues. CDR3 nucleotides: TGTGCCAGCAGCTACAGGGAGATTGGCTATGGCTACACCTTC. This codes for CASSYREIGYGYTF.

The gene calls are TRBV29-1 and TRBJ2-7, with a possible D match to TRBD2 (5 bases). Looked up from germline, CDR1 is SQVTM and CDR2 is ANQGSEA. The CDR3 covers 13 residues. Deletions cut 0 bases from V and 2 bases from J, with 8 bases between. The CDR3 protein is CSVEEGETYEQYF. The CDR3 DNA reads as TGCAGCGTTGAAGAGGGAGAAACCTACGAGCAGTACTTC.

The genes are TRBV29-1 and TRBJ2-2, with 9 bases matching TRBD2. Germline V gives CDR1 SQVTM, CDR2 ANQGSEA. The CDR3 consists of 15 residues. The trim removed 6 bases at V and 1 base at J, leaving 6 bases unmatched. The CDR3 is CSVVSGSVNTGELFF. Here the CDR3 DNA reads TGCAGCGTCGTTAGCGGGAGCGTGAACACCGGGGAGCTGTTTTTT.

The chain joins TRBV4-3 to TRBJ2-2; D possibly corresponds to TRBD1 (5 bases). CDR1 and CDR2 (germline): LGHNA, YSLEER. V shed 0 bases and J shed 1 base, with 6 bases lying between them. This CDR3 comprises 15 residues. The CDR3 loop is CASSQEGVNTGELFF. The CDR3 bases are TGCGCCAGCAGCCAAGAAGGGGTGAACACCGGGGAGCTGTTTTTT.

The rearrangement uses TRBV9 and TRBJ1-1; D not resolved. From germline, CDR1 is SGDLS and CDR2 YYNGEE. The V gene lost 0 bases and the J gene lost 1 base, with 7 bases spanning the gap. The CDR3 runs to 14 residues. CDR3 sequence (DNA): TGTGCCAGCAGCGTAGAACCGGGGAACACTGAAGCTTTCTTT. Residues: CASSVEPGNTEAFF.

The J gene is TRBJ2-6, the V gene TRBV11-2; TRBD1 matches at 7 bases. The CDR3 has 17 residues. V shed 0 bases, J shed 2 bases, and the junction held 4 bases outside the gene matches. Germline CDR1 SGHAT, CDR2 FQNNGV. The CDR3 here is CASSLDGTAPGANVLTF. The CDR3 DNA reads TGTGCCAGCAGCTTAGACGGGACAGCCCCTGGGGCCAACGTCCTGACTTTC.

This clone has only a few counts. The chain uses TRBV2 and TRBJ2-3; 9 nucleotides agree with TRBD2. Germline V gives CDR1 SNHLY, CDR2 FYNNEI. There are 13 residues in the CDR3. The J segment lost 6 bases and the V segment lost 6 bases, leaving 4 bases of the junction unmatched. The CDR3 region is CASRGLAADTQYF. CDR3 in DNA: TGTGCCAGCAGGGGACTAGCCGCTGATACGCAGTATTTT.

The gene calls are TRBV9 and TRBJ2-7; 10 positions agree with TRBD1. The V gene's germline CDR1 is SGDLS and CDR2 YYNGEE. V shed 3 bases, J shed 5 bases, and the junction held 8 bases outside the gene matches. The CDR3 runs to 15 residues. In nucleotides, the CDR3 is TGTGCCAGCAGCGCAACCGGGACAGGGGCACACGAGCAGTACTTC. It yields the protein CASSATGTGAHEQYF. Supplemented by reference TRBV9 and TRBJ2-7, the full variable domain reads DSGVTQTPKHLITATGQRVTLRCSPRSGDLSVYWYQQSLDQGLQFLIQYYNGEERAKGNILERFSAQQFPDLHSELNLSSLELGDSALYFCASSATGTGAHEQYFGPGTRLTVT.

The rearrangement uses TRBV7-9 and TRBJ1-5; D remains unclear. The CDR3 consists of 15 residues. V gave up 5 bases and J gave up 1 base, with 12 bases separating them. Germline lookup yields CDR1 SEHNR and CDR2 FQNEAQ (reference sequence). As DNA, the CDR3 is TGTGCCAGCAGCCGTCGGGTCAAAAGCAATCAGCCCCAGCATTTT. Encoded protein: CASSRRVKSNQPQHF.

The gene calls are TRBV7-8 and TRBJ1-6; D not resolved. The V gene's germline CDR1 is SGHVS and CDR2 FQNEAQ. The CDR3 is made up of 15 amino acids. Deletions cut 0 bases from V and 11 bases from J, with 14 bases between. The CDR3 region has the DNA TGTGCCAGCAGCTTAGCGCGGGTCACTGGGCCACCCCTCCACTTT. It translates to CASSLARVTGPPLHF.

The chain couples TRBV30 to TRBJ2-7; 9 bases are shared with TRBD2. V was pared by 6 bases and J by 5 bases, with 5 bases of the junction left unmatched. In germline, CDR1 is GTSNPN, CDR2 SVGIG (reference sequence). The CDR3 is 12 residues long. CDR3 in amino acids: CACSGSTHEQYF. In DNA form, the CDR3 reads TGTGCCTGTAGCGGGAGCACCCACGAGCAGTACTTC.

V and J are TRBV2 and TRBJ2-7; D is perhaps TRBD2 (6 bases). Germline lookup yields CDR1 SNHLY and CDR2 FYNNEI. The CDR3 has 15 residues. The V end lost 7 bases, the J end lost 3 bases, and 19 bases lay between the germline ends. The CDR3 DNA is TGTGCCAGCAACCCTCTCGCGGGGATACTCTACGAGCAGTACTTC. This translates into CASNPLAGILYEQYF.

This chain connects TRBV4-1 to TRBJ2-1, with TRBD1 matching over 10 bases. V lost 5 bases and J lost 6; bases outside the gene matches: 7. The CDR3 spans 15 residues. Germline CDR1 and CDR2: MGHRA and YSYEKL. CDR3 residues: CASSYPGQGRNEQFF. CDR3 in DNA: TGCGCCAGCAGCTACCCGGGACAGGGGCGCAATGAGCAGTTCTTC.

This clone was seen a handful of times. V usage is TRBV6-1 and J usage is TRBJ1-4, with 8 bases fitting TRBD1. This CDR3 contains 15 residues. V trimming: 7 bases; J trimming: 8 bases; junction bases outside the gene matches: 12. Germline V gene lookup returns CDR1 MNHNS and CDR2 SASEGT. CDR3 bases: TGTGCCAGCAAACAAGGACAGGGTACGAGCGAAAAACTGTTTTTT. Protein sequence: CASKQGQGTSEKLFF.

The V gene is TRBV30, the J gene TRBJ2-7; D is possibly TRBD1 (5 bases). The CDR3 is 14 amino acids. Germline V CDR1 and CDR2: GTSNPN, SVGIG (reference sequence). V dropped 3 bases and J dropped 3 bases, with 15 bases sitting between them. CDR3: CAWRRADRSYEQYF. CDR3 nucleotide sequence: TGTGCCTGGAGGCGTGCCGACAGAAGCTACGAGCAGTACTTC.

This chain connects TRBV6-1 to TRBJ1-5; the D is unclear. The germline V and J ends were trimmed by 3 bases and 1 base, with 16 bases remaining between them. Germline assignment: CDR1 MNHNS and CDR2 SASEGT. The CDR3 runs 17 residues. The CDR3 loop is CASSDPGGPSSNQPQHF. The CDR3 nucleotides read TGTGCCAGCAGTGACCCCGGTGGGCCTTCCAGCAATCAGCCCCAGCATTTT.

V usage is TRBV29-1 and J usage is TRBJ1-4, with 9 bases identical to TRBD1. V shed 7 bases and J 6 bases; nucleotides not matched to a gene: 6. CDR1 and CDR2 (germline): SQVTM, ANQGSEA. The CDR3 runs 13 residues. In nucleotides, the CDR3 is TGCAGCGGAAGACAGGGGGGCGATGAAAAACTGTTTTTT. It specifies CSGRQGGDEKLFF. Drawing the rest from reference TRBV29-1 and TRBJ1-4, the complete variable domain is SAVISQKPSRDICQRGTSLTIQCQVDSQVTMMFWYRQQPGQSLTLIATANQGSEATYESGFVIDKFPISRPNLTFSTLTVSNMSPEDSSIYLCSGRQGGDEKLFFGSGTQLSVL.

The DNA of the CDR3 is TGTGCCTGGAGTGTACCGGGGAGCTTCTATGGCTACACCTTC. It translates to CAWSVPGSFYGYTF. This chain uses TRBV30 with TRBJ1-2; D unresolved. The CDR3 length is 14 residues. V shed 0 bases and J shed 4 bases, with 12 bases lying between them. Germline CDR1 is GTSNPN and CDR2 is SVGIG (reference sequence).

The chain combines TRBV30 with TRBJ2-1; 8 nucleotides align to TRBD2. CDR1 is GTSNPN and CDR2 is SVGIG in the germline V gene (reference sequence). The V and J ends lost 3 bases and 8 bases, in that order; junction bases with no gene match: 12. The CDR3 sequence is 15 residues long. The DNA for the CDR3 is TGTGCCTGGAGCCTCCATGGGACTAGTCTCGATGAGCAGTTCTTC. This encodes CAWSLHGTSLDEQFF.

The CDR3 here is CASSLQVTSYEQYF. DNA for the CDR3: TGTGCCAGCAGCTTACAAGTCACTTCCTACGAGCAGTACTTC. The V call is TRBV13, the J call TRBJ2-7; D not resolved. Germline CDR1 is PRHDT and CDR2 is FYEKMQ (reference sequence). This CDR3 spans 14 amino acids. Trimming cost V 2 bases and J 1 base, with 9 bases left between them. The full variable domain, rest sourced from reference TRBV13 and TRBJ2-7, is AAGVIQSPRHLIKEKRETATLKCYPIPRHDTVYWYQQGPGQDPQFLISFYEKMQSDKGSIPDRFSAQQFSDYHSELNMSSLELGDSALYFCASSLQVTSYEQYFGPGTRLTVT.

Here the CDR3 reads CASSRTGRAGYTF. DNA for the CDR3: TGTGCCAGCAGTCGGACAGGGAGGGCGGGCTACACCTTC. V and J are TRBV27 and TRBJ1-2; TRBD1 matches 8 bases. The CDR3 loop spans 13 amino acids. CDR1 is MNHEY and CDR2 is SMNVEV in the germline V gene (reference sequence). V trimming: 5 bases; J trimming: 8 bases; junction bases outside the gene matches: 7.

This sequence joins TRBV7-8 and TRBJ2-3; 7 nucleotides match TRBD1. Per the germline V gene, CDR1 is SGHVS and CDR2 is FQNEAQ. The CDR3 runs to 15 residues. V shed 6 bases and J 2 bases; nucleotides not matched to a gene: 8. The CDR3 region is CASRSGQAATDTQYF. The CDR3 nucleotides are TGTGCCAGCAGATCCGGACAGGCCGCCACAGATACGCAGTATTTT.

This clone was seen once. This rearrangement joins TRBV27 to TRBJ2-5; TRBD1 aligns across 11 bases. This CDR3 comprises 14 residues. Trimming removed 5 bases from V and 4 bases from J; junction bases left unmatched: 3. Germline lookup yields CDR1 MNHEY and CDR2 SMNVEV (reference sequence). CDR3 DNA: TGTGCCAGCAGTCTCGGGACAGGGGGAGAGACCCAGTACTTC. It encodes CASSLGTGGETQYF.

For the CDR3, the DNA is TGCAGCGTTGTGGGACTAGCGGGGGGTGTGAGCTCCTACAATGAGCAGTTCTTC. It translates to CSVVGLAGGVSSYNEQFF. The chain recombines TRBV29-1 with TRBJ2-1; 15 nucleotides align to TRBD2. Looked up from germline, CDR1 is SQVTM and CDR2 is ANQGSEA. This CDR3 contains 18 residues. J was trimmed by 0 bases and V by 4 bases; bases with no gene match: 7.

This chain connects TRBV4-1 to TRBJ2-3, with a weak D call TRBD2 (6 bases). V lost 2 bases, J lost 5 bases, and 17 bases lay in between. The CDR3 runs to 16 residues. Germline CDR1 is MGHRA and CDR2 is YSYEKL. CDR3: CASSQPRGAGRDTQYF. The DNA of the CDR3 is TGCGCCAGCAGCCAACCGCGGGGTGCCGGAAGAGATACGCAGTATTTT.

V and J are TRBV28 and TRBJ1-1; the match to TRBD1 covers 10 bases. From germline, CDR1 is MDHEN and CDR2 SYDVKM. CDR3 length: 15 amino acids. J was trimmed by 9 bases and V by 5 bases; bases with no gene match: 12. The CDR3 here is CASSLRGGQGIQAFF. In DNA form, the CDR3 reads TGTGCCAGCAGTCTACGAGGGGGACAGGGGATCCAAGCTTTCTTT.